Each of the 4 T cell receptor beta chains below was sequenced from the same sample in a study of spatial heterogeneity in lung cancer. Antigens of these TCRs are unknown. Study-wide points: Intratumoral expanded alpha and beta TCR counts were found to track tumor mutation counts.

TCRdb independently ran MiXCR on the 5' RACE reads; one entry per CDR3 protein. The repertoire holds about 6,900 distinct CDR3 sequences, 9.5% to 15% seen once, with roughly 20% in the top ten. Time point here: sample taken at primary tumor resection. The sequencing used lung tumor tissue, collected at surgery. The receptors were sampled from a male donor with early-stage non-small cell lung cancer.

This clonotype turned up a few times. The V gene is TRBV25-1, the J gene TRBJ1-1; no firm D call. V lost 5 bases to trimming and J lost 1 base, with 5 bases between them. Germline CDR1 MGHDK, CDR2 SYGVNS. The CDR3 is 12 amino acids. Here the CDR3 DNA reads TGTGCCAGCAGTCTGGGGAACACTGAAGCTTTCTTT. Its translation is CASSLGNTEAFF.

The CDR3 loop reads CASSLRTSYEQYF. The CDR3 bases are TGTGCCAGCAGCTTACGGACTTCCTACGAGCAGTACTTC. This chain connects TRBV13 to TRBJ2-7, with TRBD2 as a possible D gene (5 bases). Per the germline V gene, CDR1 is PRHDT and CDR2 is FYEKMQ (reference sequence). V lost 2 bases and J 1 base, leaving 6 bases between the germline ends. The CDR3 has 13 amino acids.

Within the sample, this clonotype is medium-sized. Here the CDR3 DNA reads TGCAGCGTTGAGTGGCAGGGCACAGATACGCAGTATTTT. Translated, it gives CSVEWQGTDTQYF. This chain joins TRBV29-1 and TRBJ2-3, with unresolved D. Trimming stripped 3 bases from V and 1 base from J, with 8 bases between. Germline lookup yields CDR1 SQVTM and CDR2 ANQGSEA. The CDR3 has 13 amino acids.

The sample holds many counts of this clonotype. J is TRBJ1-1 and V is TRBV6-5; TRBD1 might be the D (5 bases). Germline loops: CDR1 MNHEY, CDR2 SVGAGI. The length of the CDR3 is 15 residues. V was cut by 0 bases and J by 3 bases, with 11 bases left in between. The CDR3 sequence is CASSYSRVGDTEAFF. The CDR3, as DNA: TGTGCCAGCAGTTACTCCAGGGTGGGGGACACTGAAGCTTTCTTT.